This TCR beta chain was obtained from a study of T-cell memory formation after mild COVID-19. One entry per CDR3 protein, called by TCRdb with MiXCR from the 5' RACE reads. Counted here are a few hundred thousand distinct CDR3 sequences, around 28% occurring once; the ten biggest clones make up approximately 13%. Sequenced input: PBMCs or a T cell subset sorted from them (not recorded which). This TCR derives from an adult woman who had mild COVID-19 (a few samples of this study predate the infection). Cell type and time point are not known.

The CDR3 DNA reads TGTGCCAGCAGACTAGCGGGAGCGGGCACCGGGGAGCTGTTTTTT. It specifies CASRLAGAGTGELFF. The V call is TRBV6-2 or TRBV6-3, the J call TRBJ2-2; 11 bases map to TRBD2. The trim removed 6 bases at V and 4 bases at J, leaving 4 bases unmatched. The CDR3 length is 15 residues. Germline V gene lookup returns CDR1 MNHEY and CDR2 SVGEGT.